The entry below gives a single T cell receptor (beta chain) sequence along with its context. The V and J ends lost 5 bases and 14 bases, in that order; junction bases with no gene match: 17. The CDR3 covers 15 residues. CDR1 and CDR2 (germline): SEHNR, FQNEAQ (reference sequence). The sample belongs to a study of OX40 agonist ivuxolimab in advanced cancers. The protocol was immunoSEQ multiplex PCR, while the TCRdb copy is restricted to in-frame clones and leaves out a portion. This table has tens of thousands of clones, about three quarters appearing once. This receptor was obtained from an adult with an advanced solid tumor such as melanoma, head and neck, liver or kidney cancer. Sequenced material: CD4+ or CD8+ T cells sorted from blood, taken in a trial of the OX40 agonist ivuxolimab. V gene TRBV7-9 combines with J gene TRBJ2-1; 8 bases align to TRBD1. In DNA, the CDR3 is TGTGCCAGCAGCCCTCACGGACAGGGTGGGGTATCGGAGTTCTTC. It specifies CASSPHGQGGVSEFF. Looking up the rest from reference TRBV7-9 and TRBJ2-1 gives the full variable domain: DTGVSQNPRHKITKRGQNVTFRCDPISEHNRLYWYRQTLGQGPEFLTYFQNEAQLEKSRLLSDRFSAERPKGSFSTLEIQRTEQGDSAMYLCASSPHGQGGVSEFFGPGTRLTVL.